This paragraph reports one TCR beta chain. Its antigen remains unknown. The CDR3 sequence is 15 residues long. Germline CDR1 MNHEY, CDR2 SVGAGI. Trimming took off 6 bases at V and 3 bases at J, with 17 bases between the two ends. Profiled with immunoSEQ multiplex PCR; TCRdb holds only in-frame clones, not every one. The sample shows over 25,000 clones, approximately 94% of them seen only once. Time point indicated: newly diagnosed, previously untreated cHL patient sample. This specimen belongs to a study of PD-1 blockade in classical Hodgkin lymphoma. Findings of the study overall: No one has yet defined what causes the repertoire differences, which may be disease activity or prior therapy. Before treatment, TCR diversity in newly diagnosed patients was reportedly lower than in healthy donors.

This sequence originates from a human donor with classical Hodgkin lymphoma. This chain uses TRBV6-5 with TRBJ2-5; D tentatively reads TRBD1 or TRBD2 (5 bases each). The sample taken for sequencing was peripheral blood mononuclear cells (PBMCs). The CDR3 bases are TGTGCCAGCAGGAACTCCCATCGAGGGGAAGAGACCCAGTACTTC. Its protein product is CASRNSHRGEETQYF.